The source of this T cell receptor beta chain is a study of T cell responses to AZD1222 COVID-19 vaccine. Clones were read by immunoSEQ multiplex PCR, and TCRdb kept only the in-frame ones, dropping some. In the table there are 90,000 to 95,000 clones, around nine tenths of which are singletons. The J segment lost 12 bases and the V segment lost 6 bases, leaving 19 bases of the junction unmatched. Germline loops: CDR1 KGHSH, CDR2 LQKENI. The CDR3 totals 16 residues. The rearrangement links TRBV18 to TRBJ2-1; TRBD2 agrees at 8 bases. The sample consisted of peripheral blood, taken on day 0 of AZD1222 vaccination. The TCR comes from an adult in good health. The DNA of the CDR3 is TGTGCCAGCTCCCCCCCGACTAGCGTTCTCTCCCGCGGGCAGTTCTTC. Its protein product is CASSPPTSVLSRGQFF.